The next 27 T cell receptor beta chains were all read from a single sample in a study of blood T cells in healthy people across ages. The authors ran a second PCR of 7 to 11 cycles using a sample-barcoded 5' primer and a J-beta primer mix. TCRdb used MiXCR to reprocess the 5' RACE reads, holding one entry per CDR3 protein. Of approximately 800,000 distinct CDR3 sequences detected, roughly 25% appear once; the ten largest clones hold approximately 4%. The sample also formed part of further work on T cells of mothers and their children.

The sample was blood. These receptors all stem from a boy younger than 18 in good health.

The chain links TRBV11-1 to TRBJ1-2; no firm D call. V lost 5 bases and J 3 bases, leaving 10 bases between the germline ends. The CDR3 runs to 13 residues. Germline loops: CDR1 SGHAT, CDR2 FQDESV (reference sequence). The CDR3 DNA sequence: TGTGCCAGCAGCCGCTTAAGAGACTATGGCTACACCTTC. It yields the protein CASSRLRDYGYTF.

The gene calls are TRBV24-1 and TRBJ2-1; no clear D gene. The V gene lost 2 bases and the J gene lost 2 bases, with 9 bases spanning the gap. Germline CDR1 reads KGHDR; CDR2 reads SFDVKD. This CDR3 comprises 15 residues. CDR3 residues: CATSDSGSTYNEQFF. In nucleotides, the CDR3 is TGTGCCACCAGTGATTCCGGCTCCACCTACAATGAGCAGTTCTTC.

This clonotype was detected only a few times. This rearrangement joins TRBV18 to TRBJ2-5, with a tentative D call TRBD1 (6 bases). The last part of the DNA fits TRBJ2-7 better; the J call may be wrong. The germline CDR1 and CDR2 sequences are KGHSH and LQKENI. The length of the CDR3 is 15 residues. CDR3 coding DNA: TGTGCCAGCTCACCCATCCAGGGGACCGCCTACGAGCAGTACTTC. Amino acid sequence: CASSPIQGTAYEQYF.

This chain connects TRBV18 to TRBJ2-3; 7 bases line up with TRBD2. The CDR3 has 14 residues. Trimming removed 6 bases from V and 3 bases from J; junction bases left unmatched: 6. The germline V gene has CDR1 KGHSH and CDR2 LQKENI. CDR3 DNA sequence: TGTGCCAGCTCGTCCCGGGGGGAGACAGATACGCAGTATTTT. This encodes CASSSRGETDTQYF.

The rearrangement links TRBV11-2 to TRBJ1-2; no clear D gene. CDR1 is SGHAT, CDR2 FQNNGV, per germline. Trimming pared 0 bases from V and 14 bases from J, leaving 22 bases between. The CDR3 length is 15 residues. The CDR3 reads CASSLERTAIVSLTF. The CDR3 DNA reads TGTGCCAGCAGCTTAGAACGGACGGCCATCGTATCCTTAACCTTC.

This clonotype was seen a few times. At one end the junction does not follow the germline gene, possibly because of a read error. This sequence joins TRBV5-1 and TRBJ2-3; weak D call: TRBD1 (5 bases). Per the germline V gene, CDR1 is SGHRS and CDR2 is YFSETQ. CDR3 size: 13 residues. CDR3 sequence: CASSRGHTDAQYF. The CDR3 DNA follows: TGCGCCAGCAGCCGAGGACACACAGATGCGCAGTATTTT. Full variable domain (remainder filled in from reference TRBV5-1 and TRBJ2-3): KAGVTQTPRYLIKTRGQQVTLSCSPISGHRSVSWYQQTPGQGLQFLFEYFSETQRNKGNFPGRFSGRQFSNSRSEMNVSTLELGDSALYLCASSRGHTDAQYFGPGTRLTVL.

The J gene is TRBJ2-1, the V gene TRBV5-4; D call uncertain. V was trimmed by 5 bases and J by 6 bases, leaving 6 bases between them. CDR3 length: 11 amino acids. CDR1 is SGHNT and CDR2 is YYREEE in the germline V gene (reference sequence). This CDR3 is CASRDLNEQFF. The CDR3 DNA is TGTGCCAGCAGGGACCTCAATGAGCAGTTCTTC.

This clonotype was found once. The V and J genes are TRBV7-2 and TRBJ1-2; a weak D match, TRBD1 (5 bases). The CDR3 has 14 amino acids. The germline CDR1 and CDR2 sequences are SGHTA and FQGNSA. The germline V and J ends were trimmed by 1 base and 8 bases, with 14 bases remaining between them. DNA of the CDR3: TGTGCCAGCAGCTTAGTGGCAGGGCGAAACGGCTACACCTTC. Protein sequence: CASSLVAGRNGYTF.

In this sample, this clonotype turned up a few times. This chain joins TRBV28 and TRBJ1-2; no clear D. Germline V CDR1 and CDR2: MDHEN, SYDVKM. The CDR3 is 12 residues long. V dropped 4 bases and J dropped 5 bases, with 8 bases sitting between them. CDR3 DNA: TGTGCCAGCAGTTCGGCCCGTTATGGCTACACCTTC. Its translation is CASSSARYGYTF.

The V call is TRBV7-9, the J call TRBJ2-1; D not resolved. V lost 7 bases and J lost 1, with 20 bases in between. The germline CDR1 and CDR2 sequences are SEHNR and FQNEAQ (reference sequence). This CDR3 is 17 amino acids long. The CDR3 reads CASNDQDHLTSYNEQFF. In DNA, the CDR3 is TGTGCCAGCAACGACCAGGACCACTTGACGTCCTACAATGAGCAGTTCTTC.

This clonotype came up a few times. This chain links TRBV20-1 with TRBJ2-7; 8 nucleotides agree with TRBD2. The CDR3 is 13 residues long. V shed 6 bases, J shed 7 bases, and the junction held 11 bases outside the gene matches. Germline V CDR1 and CDR2: DFQATT, SNEGSKA (reference sequence). As DNA, the CDR3 is TGCAGTGCAGACGGAGCGGGAGCTGGAGAGCAGTACTTC. This encodes CSADGAGAGEQYF.

V is TRBV27 and J is TRBJ2-7; D gene ambiguous. Germline-derived CDR1 and CDR2 are MNHEY and SMNVEV (reference sequence). V lost 2 bases and J 4 bases, leaving 12 bases between the germline ends. The CDR3 length is 14 residues. CDR3: CASSLNEGLYEQYF. The CDR3 bases are TGTGCCAGCAGTTTAAACGAAGGGTTGTACGAGCAGTACTTC.

In this sample, this clonotype turned up many times. The J gene is TRBJ2-5, the V gene TRBV5-1, with D perhaps TRBD1 (6 bases). The J call is uncertain, as TRBJ2-7 better fits the DNA end. The CDR3 runs 16 residues. CDR1 is SGHRS, CDR2 YFSETQ, per germline. CDR3 in amino acids: CASSLANRQGFSEQYF. Written as DNA, the CDR3 is TGCGCCAGCAGCTTGGCTAATCGGCAGGGGTTCAGCGAGCAGTACTTC.

On this clonotype itself: One end of the junction varies from germline; a read error may be responsible. Here the CDR3 reads CASSIHGGGYEQYF. CDR3 DNA: TGTGCCAGCAGCATACACGGGGGGGGCTACGAACAGTACTTC. The chain recombines TRBV7-6 with TRBJ2-7; TRBD2 matches 8 bases. The CDR3 is made up of 14 amino acids. The germline V gene has CDR1 SGHVS and CDR2 FNYEAQ. The complete variable domain, with remaining parts taken from reference TRBV7-6 and TRBJ2-7, reads GAGVSQSPRYKVTKRGQDVALRCDPISGHVSLYWYRQALGQGPEFLTYFNYEAQQDKSGLPNDRFSAERPEGSISTLTIQRTEQRDSAMYRCASSIHGGGYEQYFGPGTRLTVT.

The rearrangement links TRBV29-1 to TRBJ1-4; perhaps TRBD1 as D (5 bases). This CDR3 is built from 13 residues. The V gene lost 7 bases and the J gene lost 8 bases, with 17 bases spanning the gap. Germline V gene sequence: CDR1 SQVTM, CDR2 ANQGSEA. The CDR3 coding sequence is TGCAGCGCCCGCCAGGGACGGGAGGAAAAACTGTTTTTT. This sequence encodes CSARQGREEKLFF.

The V and J genes are TRBV29-1 and TRBJ1-1; no clear D. The CDR3 is 11 residues long. V was pared by 7 bases and J by 1 base, with 7 bases between. Germline-derived CDR1 and CDR2 are SQVTM and ANQGSEA. Here the CDR3 reads CSAYRNTEAFF. The CDR3 DNA reads TGCAGCGCCTACAGGAACACTGAAGCTTTCTTT.

The rearrangement uses TRBV4-3 and TRBJ1-2, with no clear D. This CDR3 spans 15 amino acids. Germline lookup yields CDR1 LGHNA and CDR2 YSLEER. V was cut by 1 base and J by 6 bases, with 15 bases left in between. As DNA, the CDR3 is TGCGCCAGCAGCCAAGCAAAGGTCGGCGATGATGGCTACACCTTC. This codes for CASSQAKVGDDGYTF.

The CDR3 spells CASSYWGKLFF. The CDR3 region has the DNA TGTGCCAGCAGTTATTGGGGAAAACTGTTTTTT. The chain is built from TRBV6-6 and TRBJ1-4; D uncertain. Trimming shortened V by 3 bases and J by 10 bases, and 6 bases separated the two germline ends. The germline V gene has CDR1 MNHNY and CDR2 SVGAGI (reference sequence). This CDR3 has 11 amino acids.

V and J are TRBV28 and TRBJ2-5; 8 bases agree with TRBD1. The junction had 7 bases not matched to a gene; V was cut back by 5 bases and J by 5 bases. Germline V CDR1 and CDR2: MDHEN, SYDVKM. This CDR3 has 14 amino acids. The CDR3 sequence: CASSPRTGPETQYF. As DNA, the CDR3 is TGTGCCAGCAGTCCCCGGACAGGGCCTGAGACCCAGTACTTC.

This clonotype appeared once. The CDR3 DNA reads TGTGCCAGCAGTTTATTCAGGAGGGGGGGGTTGACGGTGAACACTGAAGCTTTCTTT. This codes for CASSLFRRGGLTVNTEAFF. The chain combines TRBV12-3 or TRBV12-4 with TRBJ1-1; D perhaps matches TRBD1 (6 bases). The germline V and J ends were trimmed by 2 bases and 0 bases, with 22 bases remaining between them. This CDR3 comprises 19 residues.

The chain's CDR3 is CASSLSSTLYEQYF. The DNA for the CDR3 is TGTGCCAGCAGTTTATCTTCTACACTATACGAGCAGTACTTC. The chain links TRBV27 to TRBJ2-7; the D is unclear. The germline CDR1 and CDR2 sequences are MNHEY and SMNVEV (reference sequence). The CDR3 has 14 amino acids. Deletions cut 0 bases from V and 4 bases from J, with 10 bases between.

The V and J genes are TRBV11-3 and TRBJ2-1; D not certain. Germline CDR1 and CDR2: SGHNT and YENEEA. This CDR3 is 14 amino acids long. The V end lost 5 bases, the J end lost 6 bases, and 14 bases lay between the germline ends. This chain's CDR3 is CASSLLASSNEQFF. The CDR3 coding sequence is TGTGCCAGCAGCCTACTCGCCTCTAGCAATGAGCAGTTCTTC.

This clonotype was counted a few times. V gene TRBV12-3 or TRBV12-4 combines with J gene TRBJ1-5; 8 positions match TRBD1. The CDR3 is made up of 15 amino acids. Trimming cost V 3 bases and J 3 bases; bases outside gene matches: 4. CDR3 DNA: TGTGCCAGCAGTTTGGGGACAGGCGACAATCAGCCCCAGCATTTT. Translation: CASSLGTGDNQPQHF.

The chain combines TRBV28 with TRBJ2-5, with 9 bases aligning to TRBD2. CDR1 and CDR2 (germline): MDHEN, SYDVKM. Trimming took 4 bases from V and 2 from J; bases not matched to a gene: 5. The CDR3 totals 15 residues. CDR3 residues: CASSSAGGGQETQYF. In DNA, the CDR3 is TGTGCCAGCAGTTCAGCGGGGGGAGGTCAAGAGACCCAGTACTTC.

The gene calls are TRBV9 and TRBJ1-2; no clear D. The CDR3 totals 12 residues. Germline assignment: CDR1 SGDLS and CDR2 YYNGEE. Between the trimmed V and J ends, which lost 2 bases and 5 bases, there was a span of 7 bases. As DNA, the CDR3 is TGTGCCAGCAGCGTTCTTGGATATGGCTACACCTTC. Its protein product is CASSVLGYGYTF.

V usage is TRBV12-3 or TRBV12-4 and J usage is TRBJ2-2; D may be TRBD2 (5 bases). V lost 3 bases and J lost 6, with 11 bases in between. The CDR3 runs to 14 residues. The CDR3 DNA is TGTGCCAGCAGTTTTTTACTGGAGGCCGGGGAGCTGTTTTTT. It encodes CASSFLLEAGELFF.

This clonotype was detected a few times. The J gene is TRBJ1-5, the V gene TRBV12-3 or TRBV12-4; 7 positions match TRBD1. The CDR3 totals 16 residues. The V and J ends lost 6 bases and 0 bases, in that order; junction bases with no gene match: 8. CDR3 amino acids: CASSNRGTYSNQPQHF. The DNA of the CDR3 is TGTGCCAGCAGCAACAGGGGCACATATAGCAATCAGCCCCAGCATTTT.